Sequencing of this T cell receptor (beta chain) was carried out in a study of shared clonotypes between healthy human individuals. Study overall: Donors were a couple of women and three men aged 18 to 49. Notes on the study in general: Generally, naive subsets came out with larger estimated richness than memory subsets. Sharing across four donors was seen in 4% to 6.5% of naive CD4 clonotypes.

Under the authors' procedure: ImmunoSEQ output lacked quality scores and full-length reads, limiting matched filtering. TCRdb's copy holds only in-frame clones and misses some; the assay was immunoSEQ multiplex PCR. D and trimming come from the DNA, and the V and J calls and clone size come from that table. The sample lists around 1.6 million clones; 98% were seen once. Per the germline V gene, CDR1 is SGDLS and CDR2 is YYNGEE. This CDR3 spans 12 amino acids. V was shortened by 0 bases and J by 8 bases, with 6 bases between the two germline ends. Details on this clone: The antigen is undetermined.

Sequenced material: naive CD4+ T cells sorted from blood. As to subset: CD45RA+ positively selected. The chain carries TRBV9 and TRBJ2-1; D not certain. This sequence was found in a man aged 30 to 45 in good health. The CDR3 reads CASSVDSYEQFF. The CDR3 bases are TGTGCCAGCAGCGTAGATAGTTATGAGCAGTTCTTC.